Presented here are 18 T cell receptor beta chains from one specimen sequenced in a study of blood T cell repertoires in COVID-19. TCRdb's table, derived via immunoSEQ multiplex PCR, lists solely in-frame clones and lacks some. The table shows 200,000 to 300,000 clones, with 84% occurring only once. The sample taken for sequencing was peripheral blood. These receptors all stem from a man between 60 and 75 years old with acute or convalescent COVID-19.

This clone was counted between two and nine times. CDR3 sequence reads: CASSPGQNYEQYF. The DNA of the CDR3 is TGTGCCAGCAGCCCGGGACAGAACTACGAGCAGTACTTC. This chain links TRBV12-3 or TRBV12-4 with TRBJ2-7, with 7 bases matching TRBD1. J gave up 3 bases and V 6 bases, and 5 bases lay outside the gene matches. This CDR3 is 13 amino acids long.

J is TRBJ1-3 and V is TRBV7-2, with 9 bases lining up with TRBD1. The V segment lost 5 bases and the J segment 4 bases; nucleotides outside the gene matches: 6. CDR3 length equals 15 residues. The germline V gene has CDR1 SGHTA and CDR2 FQGNSA. CDR3 amino acids: CASSRDRARGNTIYF. Here the CDR3 DNA reads TGTGCCAGCAGCCGGGACAGGGCGCGGGGAAACACCATATATTTT.

This clone occurred once. In DNA, the CDR3 is TGCGCCAGCAGCGAAACAGGGGCCTATGGCTACACCTTC. As protein: CASSETGAYGYTF. J is TRBJ1-2 and V is TRBV5-1; 7 bases map to TRBD1. The germline CDR1 and CDR2 sequences are SGHRS and YFSETQ. This CDR3 region has 13 residues. The junction had 4 bases not matched to a gene; V was cut back by 4 bases and J by 4 bases.

This clone has a handful of counts. The sample contains more than one DNA sequence encoding this CDR3. The CDR3 bases are TGCGCCAGCAGCTTTGGGGGGAGCTCCTACAATGAGCAGTTCTTC. It is translated as CASSFGGSSYNEQFF. The chain joins TRBV5-1 to TRBJ2-1; D might be TRBD2 (6 bases). Between the trimmed V and J ends, which lost 2 bases and 0 bases, there was a span of 9 bases. Germline CDR1 reads SGHRS; CDR2 reads YFSETQ. The CDR3 sequence is 15 residues long.

This chain uses TRBV5-5 with TRBJ1-1; TRBD1 agrees at 7 bases. Germline V gene lookup returns CDR1 SGHKS and CDR2 YYEKEE (reference sequence). The junction had 8 bases not matched to a gene; V was cut back by 6 bases and J by 0 bases. CDR3 length: 15 amino acids. The CDR3 sequence is CASMTGWSLNTEAFF. Here the CDR3 DNA reads TGTGCCAGCATGACAGGGTGGTCGCTGAACACTGAAGCTTTCTTT.

The chain has TRBV19 and TRBJ2-1; no clear D gene. Germline V gene lookup returns CDR1 LNHDA and CDR2 SQIVND (reference sequence). The CDR3 length is 10 residues. Deletions cut 8 bases from V and 5 bases from J, with 4 bases between. CDR3 loop: CASGHNEQFF. The CDR3 region has the DNA TGTGCCAGTGGCCACAATGAGCAGTTCTTC.

V gene TRBV6-6 combines with J gene TRBJ1-5; D remains ambiguous. V was pared by 0 bases and J by 0 bases, with 9 bases between. Per germline, CDR1 MNHNY and CDR2 SVGAGI (reference sequence). The CDR3 is 16 amino acids. In DNA form, the CDR3 reads TGTGCCAGCAGTTACTCGAGGCAATATAGCAATCAGCCCCAGCATTTT. It specifies CASSYSRQYSNQPQHF.

This chain connects TRBV2 to TRBJ2-2; 7 nucleotides agree with TRBD1. V lost 6 bases and J lost 2; bases outside the gene matches: 9. In germline, CDR1 is SNHLY, CDR2 FYNNEI. There are 16 residues in the CDR3. The CDR3 reads CASSATGFVNTGELFF. The CDR3 nucleotides read TGTGCCAGCAGCGCGACAGGGTTTGTTAACACCGGGGAGCTGTTTTTT.

V usage is TRBV29-1 and J usage is TRBJ1-4, with 8 bases identical to TRBD1. The CDR3 runs 13 residues. Trimming took 7 bases from V and 5 from J; bases not matched to a gene: 6. CDR1 and CDR2 from the germline V gene are SQVTM and ANQGSEA. CDR3 DNA: TGCAGCGGCATGACAGGGGTCAATGAAAAACTGTTTTTT. This encodes CSGMTGVNEKLFF.

The gene calls are TRBV5-1 and TRBJ2-7; 8 bases are a match to TRBD1. Germline V gene lookup returns CDR1 SGHRS and CDR2 YFSETQ. This CDR3 is built from 17 residues. With 0 bases clipped from V and 3 bases from J, the junction kept 11 bases outside the gene matches. The CDR3 is CASSLGNPGGANYEQYF. DNA for the CDR3: TGCGCCAGCAGCTTGGGAAACCCAGGGGGCGCCAACTACGAGCAGTACTTC. Filled out from reference TRBV5-1 and TRBJ2-7, the complete variable domain reads KAGVTQTPRYLIKTRGQQVTLSCSPISGHRSVSWYQQTPGQGLQFLFEYFSETQRNKGNFPGRFSGRQFSNSRSEMNVSTLELGDSALYLCASSLGNPGGANYEQYFGPGTRLTVT.

The chain joins TRBV6-6 to TRBJ1-1; D is perhaps TRBD1 (6 bases). Germline V gene data show CDR1 as MNHNY and CDR2 as SVGAGI (reference sequence). This CDR3 spans 14 amino acids. V was cut by 3 bases and J by 2 bases, with 10 bases left in between. The CDR3 loop is CASSYTTGNTEAFF. The CDR3 nucleotides are TGTGCCAGCAGTTATACGACAGGAAACACTGAAGCTTTCTTT.

This chain links TRBV11-2 with TRBJ2-1; TRBD2 aligns across 9 bases. Germline CDR1 is SGHAT and CDR2 is FQNNGV. The CDR3 loop spans 16 amino acids. V trimming: 1 base; J trimming: 4 bases; junction bases outside the gene matches: 5. The CDR3 protein is CASSLGFAGGYNEQFF. The CDR3 DNA is TGTGCCAGCAGCTTAGGGTTCGCGGGGGGGTACAATGAGCAGTTCTTC.

This clone was seen once. The chain couples TRBV9 to TRBJ2-7; possibly TRBD1 for D (6 bases). Trimming took 0 bases from V and 6 from J, leaving 16 bases between them. This CDR3 has 15 residues. Germline values: CDR1 SGDLS, CDR2 YYNGEE. CDR3 region: CASSVAGRGGSEQYF. The DNA for the CDR3 is TGTGCCAGCAGCGTAGCGGGGCGAGGGGGTTCCGAGCAGTACTTC.

V is TRBV25-1 and J is TRBJ2-5; tentatively, D is TRBD2 (5 bases). The CDR3 is 14 amino acids. The germline V gene encodes CDR1 MGHDK and CDR2 SYGVNS. V lost 1 base to trimming and J lost 5 bases, with 11 bases between them. This CDR3 is CASSEWVSGETQYF. DNA for the CDR3: TGTGCCAGCAGTGAATGGGTCTCGGGGGAGACCCAGTACTTC.

The chain is built from TRBV9 and TRBJ2-7, with 8 bases that match TRBD1. The CDR3 has 15 residues. Germline V CDR1 and CDR2: SGDLS, YYNGEE. V lost 2 bases to trimming and J lost 0 bases; unmatched junction nucleotides: 4. The CDR3 loop is CASSVGQDPSYEQYF. The CDR3 bases are TGTGCCAGCAGCGTGGGACAGGACCCCTCCTACGAGCAGTACTTC.

The V and J genes are TRBV6-2 or TRBV6-3 and TRBJ1-2; 9 bases line up with TRBD1. The V gene's germline CDR1 is MNHEY and CDR2 SVGEGT. The ends lost 4 bases at V and 5 bases at J; junction bases unmatched: 5. The CDR3 has 14 residues. The CDR3 spells CASSSWTGVYGYTF. DNA of the CDR3: TGTGCCAGCAGTTCCTGGACAGGGGTATATGGCTACACCTTC.

The chain joins TRBV12-3 or TRBV12-4 to TRBJ2-7; no firm D call. This CDR3 comprises 12 residues. V lost 2 bases and J 3 bases, leaving 5 bases between the germline ends. The CDR3, as DNA: TGTGCCAGCAGTTTAACAGACTACGAGCAGTACTTC. It encodes CASSLTDYEQYF.

The V call is TRBV6-2 or TRBV6-3, the J call TRBJ2-7; TRBD2 matches 7 bases. The CDR3 is 16 residues long. Germline values: CDR1 MNHEY, CDR2 SVGEGT. V shed 0 bases and J 5 bases; nucleotides not matched to a gene: 10. CDR3 coding DNA: TGTGCCAGCAGTTACTCGTCCGGACTAGGGATCCACGAGCAGTACTTC. Amino acids: CASSYSSGLGIHEQYF.